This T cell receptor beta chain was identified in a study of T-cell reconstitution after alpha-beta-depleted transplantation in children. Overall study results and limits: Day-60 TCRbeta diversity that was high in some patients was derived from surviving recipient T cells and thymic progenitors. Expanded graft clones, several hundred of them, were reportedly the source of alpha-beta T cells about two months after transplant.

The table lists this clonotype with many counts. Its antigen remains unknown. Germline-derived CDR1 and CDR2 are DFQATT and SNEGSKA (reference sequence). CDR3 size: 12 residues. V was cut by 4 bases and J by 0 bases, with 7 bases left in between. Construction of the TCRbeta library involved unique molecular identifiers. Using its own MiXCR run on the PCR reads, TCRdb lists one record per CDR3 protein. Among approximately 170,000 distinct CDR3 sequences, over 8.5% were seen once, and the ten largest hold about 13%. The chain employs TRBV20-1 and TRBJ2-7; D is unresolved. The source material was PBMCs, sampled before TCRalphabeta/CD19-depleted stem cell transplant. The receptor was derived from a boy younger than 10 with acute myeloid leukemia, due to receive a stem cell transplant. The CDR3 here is CSATPVSYEQYF. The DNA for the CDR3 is TGCAGTGCTACTCCGGTCTCCTACGAGCAGTACTTC.